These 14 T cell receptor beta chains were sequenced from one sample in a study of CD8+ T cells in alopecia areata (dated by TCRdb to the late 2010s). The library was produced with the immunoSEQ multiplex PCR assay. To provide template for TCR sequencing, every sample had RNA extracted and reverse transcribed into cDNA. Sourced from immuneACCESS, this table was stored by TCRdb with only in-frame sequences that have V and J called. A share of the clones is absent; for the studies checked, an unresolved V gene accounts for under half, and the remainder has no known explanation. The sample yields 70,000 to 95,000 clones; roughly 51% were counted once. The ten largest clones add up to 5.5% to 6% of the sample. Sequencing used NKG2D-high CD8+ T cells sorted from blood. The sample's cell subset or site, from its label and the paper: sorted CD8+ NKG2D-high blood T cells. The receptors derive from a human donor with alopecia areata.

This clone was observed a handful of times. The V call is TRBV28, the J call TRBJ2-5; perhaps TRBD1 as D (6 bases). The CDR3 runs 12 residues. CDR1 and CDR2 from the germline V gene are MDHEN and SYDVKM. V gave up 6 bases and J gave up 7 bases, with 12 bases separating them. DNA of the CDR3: TGTGCCAGCAGCAGGGGAATGGGGACCCAGTACTTC. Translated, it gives CASSRGMGTQYF. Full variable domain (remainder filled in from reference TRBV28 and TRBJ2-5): DVKVTQSSRYLVKRTGEKVFLECVQDMDHENMFWYRQDPGLGLRLIYFSYDVKMKEKGDIPEGYSVSREKKERFSLILESASTNQTSMYLCASSRGMGTQYFGPGTRLLVL.

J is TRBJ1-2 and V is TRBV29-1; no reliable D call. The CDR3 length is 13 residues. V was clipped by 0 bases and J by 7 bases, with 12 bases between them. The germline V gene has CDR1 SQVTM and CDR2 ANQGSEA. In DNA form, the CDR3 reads TGCAGCGTTGAAGACGAGGGAGAAGTTGGCTACACCTTC. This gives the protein CSVEDEGEVGYTF.

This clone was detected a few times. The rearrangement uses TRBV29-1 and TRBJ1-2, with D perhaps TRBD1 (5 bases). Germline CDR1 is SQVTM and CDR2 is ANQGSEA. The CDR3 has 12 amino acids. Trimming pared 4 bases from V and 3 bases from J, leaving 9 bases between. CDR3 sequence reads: CSVADSYYGYTF. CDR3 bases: TGCAGCGTTGCTGACAGCTACTATGGCTACACCTTC.

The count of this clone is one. Here the CDR3 reads CASSLQSGRGDTQYF. For the CDR3, the DNA is TGTGCCAGCAGCTTACAAAGCGGGAGAGGAGATACGCAGTATTTT. V and J are TRBV7-9 and TRBJ2-3, with 8 bases lining up with TRBD2. CDR3 size: 15 residues. Per the germline V gene, CDR1 is SEHNR and CDR2 is FQNEAQ (reference sequence). J gave up 5 bases and V 2 bases, and 6 bases lay outside the gene matches.

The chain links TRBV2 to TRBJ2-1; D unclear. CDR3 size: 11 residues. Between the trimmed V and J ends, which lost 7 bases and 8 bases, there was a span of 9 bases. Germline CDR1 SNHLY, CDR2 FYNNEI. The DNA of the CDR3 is TGTGCCAGCACTGTGGGCTATGAGCAGTTCTTC. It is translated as CASTVGYEQFF.

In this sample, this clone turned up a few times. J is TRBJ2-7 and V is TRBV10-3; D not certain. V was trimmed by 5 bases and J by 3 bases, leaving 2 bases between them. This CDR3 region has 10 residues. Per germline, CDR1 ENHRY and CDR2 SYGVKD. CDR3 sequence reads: CAISLYEQYF. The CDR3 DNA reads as TGTGCCATCAGTCTCTACGAGCAGTACTTC.

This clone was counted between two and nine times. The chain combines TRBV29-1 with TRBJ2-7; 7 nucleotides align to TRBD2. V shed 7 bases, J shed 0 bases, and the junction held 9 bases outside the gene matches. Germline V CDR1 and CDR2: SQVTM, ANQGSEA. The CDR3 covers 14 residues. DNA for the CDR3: TGCAGCGGGGGGGAAGCGGGGTTCTCCTACGAGCAGTACTTC. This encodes CSGGEAGFSYEQYF.

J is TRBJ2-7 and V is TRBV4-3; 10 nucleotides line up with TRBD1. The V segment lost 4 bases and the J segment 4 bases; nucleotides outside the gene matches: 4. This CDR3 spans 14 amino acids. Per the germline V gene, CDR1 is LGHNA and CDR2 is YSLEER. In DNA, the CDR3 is TGCGCCAGCAGCCTGGGACAGGGGAGATACGAGCAGTACTTC. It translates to CASSLGQGRYEQYF.

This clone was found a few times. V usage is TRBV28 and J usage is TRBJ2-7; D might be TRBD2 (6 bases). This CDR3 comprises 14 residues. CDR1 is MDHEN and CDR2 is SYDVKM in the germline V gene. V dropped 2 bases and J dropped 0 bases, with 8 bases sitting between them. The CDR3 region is CASSLAGTSYEQYF. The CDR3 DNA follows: TGTGCCAGCAGTTTAGCGGGGACCTCCTACGAGCAGTACTTC.

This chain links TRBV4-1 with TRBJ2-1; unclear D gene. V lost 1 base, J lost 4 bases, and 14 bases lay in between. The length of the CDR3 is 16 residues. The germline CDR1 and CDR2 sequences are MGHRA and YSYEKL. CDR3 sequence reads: CASSQGIGPGYNEQFF. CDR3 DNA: TGCGCCAGCAGCCAAGGAATAGGTCCGGGTTACAATGAGCAGTTCTTC.

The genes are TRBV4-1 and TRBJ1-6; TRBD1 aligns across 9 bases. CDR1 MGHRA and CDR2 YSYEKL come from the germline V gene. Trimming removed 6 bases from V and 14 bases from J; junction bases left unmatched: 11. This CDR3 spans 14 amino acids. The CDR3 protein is CASSLGQGLAALHF. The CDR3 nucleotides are TGCGCCAGCAGTCTGGGACAGGGACTGGCCGCCCTCCACTTT.

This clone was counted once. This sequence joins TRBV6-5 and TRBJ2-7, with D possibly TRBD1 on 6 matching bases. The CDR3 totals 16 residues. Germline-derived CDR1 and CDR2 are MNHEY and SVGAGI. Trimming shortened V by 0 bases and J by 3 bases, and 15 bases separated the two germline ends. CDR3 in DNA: TGTGCCAGCAGTTACTCGTCGGACCCACAGGGCTACGAGCAGTACTTC. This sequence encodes CASSYSSDPQGYEQYF.

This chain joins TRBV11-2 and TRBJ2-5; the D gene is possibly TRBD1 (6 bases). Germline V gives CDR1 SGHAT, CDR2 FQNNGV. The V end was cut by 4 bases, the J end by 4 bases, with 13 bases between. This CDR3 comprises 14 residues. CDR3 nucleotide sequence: TGTGCCAGCAGCTATACAGGGTTTGGAGAGACCCAGTACTTC. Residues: CASSYTGFGETQYF.

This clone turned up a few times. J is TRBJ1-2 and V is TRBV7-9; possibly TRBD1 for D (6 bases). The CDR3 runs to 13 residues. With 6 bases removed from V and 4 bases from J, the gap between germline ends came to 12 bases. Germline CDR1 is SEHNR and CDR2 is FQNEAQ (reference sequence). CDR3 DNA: TGTGCCAGCAGGCAGGGGACCGGCTATGGCTACACCTTC. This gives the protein CASRQGTGYGYTF.